This T cell receptor (beta chain) derives from a study of T cell responses to AZD1222 COVID-19 vaccine. Germline CDR1 is SQVTM and CDR2 is ANQGSEA. The CDR3 loop spans 14 amino acids. V was pared by 2 bases and J by 1 base, with 6 bases between. Notes on the study in general: Spike-specific TCR breadth rose after two AZD1222 doses, and depth rose as well.

A note on this clone: Its antigen remains unknown.

The repertoire was sequenced with immunoSEQ multiplex PCR; TCRdb's copy has only in-frame clones and lacks some. The profile covers about 120,000 clones, with 70% to 90% appearing a single time and roughly 3.9% taken by the ten largest. The sample in question was peripheral blood, obtained on day 0 of MenACWY control vaccination. The chain combines TRBV29-1 with TRBJ2-6; D uncertain. The clonotype originates from an adult in good health. CDR3 sequence: CSVEPESGANVLTF. CDR3 in DNA: TGCAGCGTTGAACCTGAGTCTGGGGCCAACGTCCTGACTTTC.